Each of the 8 T cell receptor beta chains below was sequenced from the same sample in a study of breast tumors, draining lymph nodes, adjacent tissues. Each CDR3 protein is one row after TCRdb ran MiXCR on the multiplex PCR reads. The sample lists 200,000 or so distinct CDR3 sequences; around 33% were seen once. Breast cancer patients provided tissue from their axillary draining lymph nodes. Source material: axillary lymph node tissue. Source of these receptors: a female donor with breast cancer. Some clones in this sample may be carry-over from other donors' samples.

In regard to this clonotype: Germline is not matched at one junction end, which may reflect a read error. CDR3 amino acids: CASWQGGSSTDTQHF. The CDR3 nucleotides are TGTGCCAGCTGGCAGGGGGGGTCTAGCACAGATACGCAGCATTTC. V gene TRBV7-2 combines with J gene TRBJ2-3; D is tentatively TRBD1 or TRBD2 (7 bases each). Germline CDR1 SGHTA, CDR2 FQGNSA. The CDR3 loop spans 15 amino acids.

This clonotype was observed many times. J is TRBJ2-7 and V is TRBV7-2, with D possibly being TRBD1 (5 bases). The CDR3 consists of 15 residues. The germline gives CDR1 SGHTA, CDR2 FQGNSA. V lost 5 bases and J 2 bases, leaving 16 bases between the germline ends. As DNA, the CDR3 is TGTGCCAGCAGCGATACCCTGGGGCAAGCCTACGAGCAGTACTTC. Its translation: CASSDTLGQAYEQYF. Looking up the rest from reference TRBV7-2 and TRBJ2-7 gives the full variable domain: GAGVSQSPSNKVTEKGKDVELRCDPISGHTALYWYRQSLGQGLEFLIYFQGNSAPDKSGLPSDRFSAERTGGSVSTLTIQRTQQEDSAVYLCASSDTLGQAYEQYFGPGTRLTVT.

This clonotype has ten or more counts. This chain uses TRBV6-5 with TRBJ1-3; D possibly corresponds to TRBD1 (6 bases). The CDR3 is 15 amino acids. V was shortened by 7 bases and J by 4 bases, with 17 bases between the two germline ends. Germline V gene lookup returns CDR1 MNHEY and CDR2 SVGAGI. The CDR3 nucleotides read TGTGCCAGCAAAGAGAGGTGGGGGGCGGGAAACACCATATATTTT. Residues: CASKERWGAGNTIYF.

This clonotype was counted at least ten times. This chain joins TRBV5-6 and TRBJ1-2, with 10 nucleotides matching TRBD1. The V segment lost 4 bases and the J segment 5 bases; nucleotides outside the gene matches: 8. This CDR3 spans 15 amino acids. Germline CDR1 SGHDT, CDR2 YYEEEE. The CDR3 loop is CASSRPGTGAYGYTF. The CDR3 nucleotides read TGTGCCAGCAGCCGTCCCGGGACAGGGGCTTATGGCTACACCTTC.

The rearrangement joins TRBV5-8 to TRBJ2-3, with TRBD2 as a possible D gene (6 bases). This CDR3 has 14 residues. The germline gives CDR1 SGHTS, CDR2 YDEGEE. V gave up 2 bases and J gave up 8 bases, with 15 bases separating them. CDR3 loop: CASSLGSGGGTQYF. The CDR3 DNA is TGTGCCAGCAGCTTAGGGTCCGGGGGTGGTACGCAGTATTTT.

This clonotype has only one observation. The V call is TRBV5-5, the J call TRBJ1-6; 7 bases align to TRBD1. CDR3 size: 19 residues. The V segment lost 4 bases and the J segment 8 bases; nucleotides outside the gene matches: 21. Germline lookup yields CDR1 SGHKS and CDR2 YYEKEE (reference sequence). In DNA, the CDR3 is TGTGCCAGCAGCAGCGGGACAGCGGGCTTCGGCGGTTGGCATTCACCCCTCCACTTT. Protein: CASSSGTAGFGGWHSPLHF. The entire variable domain, with the rest obtained from reference TRBV5-5 and TRBJ1-6, is as follows: DAGVTQSPTHLIKTRGQQVTLRCSPISGHKSVSWYQQVLGQGPQFIFQYYEKEERGRGNFPDRFSARQFPNYSSELNVNALLLGDSALYLCASSSGTAGFGGWHSPLHFGNGTRLTVT.

This clonotype was seen ten or more times. The rearrangement joins TRBV10-3 to TRBJ2-5; D is unclear. This CDR3 contains 12 residues. Germline CDR1 ENHRY, CDR2 SYGVKD. V dropped 0 bases and J dropped 2 bases, with 1 base sitting between them. The CDR3 loop is CAISESQETQYF. The DNA of the CDR3 is TGTGCCATCAGTGAGTCTCAAGAGACCCAGTACTTC.

This clonotype was detected many times. V gene TRBV2 combines with J gene TRBJ2-3, with 9 bases matching TRBD2. The V and J ends lost 9 bases and 0 bases, in that order; junction bases with no gene match: 4. Germline V gives CDR1 SNHLY, CDR2 FYNNEI. CDR3 length equals 14 residues. DNA for the CDR3: TGTGCCAGTATAGCGGGGGCGAGCACAGATACGCAGTATTTT. Translated: CASIAGASTDTQYF.